Listed below are T cell receptor beta chains from one sample, sequenced in a study of cytomegalovirus exposure and HLA in healthy donors. Only in-frame clones appear in the TCRdb table, and some are missing; sequencing was by immunoSEQ multiplex PCR. Of some 150,000 clones detected, about 82% appear once; the ten largest clones hold 3% to 4%. Sequenced material: PBMCs. These receptors were taken from a male donor in good health and CMV-seronegative. Each CDR3 is given with its conserved first and last residue. The D gene is left open where the match is weak.

J gene	V gene	D gene	CDR3 protein
TRBJ2-1	TRBV5-1	TRBD2	CASRQTGASGRALNEQFF
TRBJ2-1	TRBV7-9	-	CASSLVNNNEQFF
TRBJ2-3	TRBV19	TRBD2	CASSSRLADSTDTQYF
TRBJ2-1	TRBV27	-	CASSLYPGPTTYNEQFF
TRBJ2-2	TRBV7-8	TRBD2	CASSLELAGSGELFF
TRBJ2-5	TRBV5-8	TRBD2	CASSLVFGLAGGREQYF
TRBJ2-7	TRBV28	-	CASSPPPPGSYEQYF
TRBJ2-2	TRBV11-3	TRBD2	CASSQQGGSGGNTGELFF
TRBJ1-3	TRBV6-5	-	CASSRQVDSGNTIYF
TRBJ1-2	TRBV27	-	CASSFGGNYGYTF
TRBJ2-7	TRBV5-1	-	CASSLASGTVTYEQYF
TRBJ1-1	TRBV6-5	TRBD1	CASRGTGEDTEAFF
TRBJ2-5	TRBV7-9	TRBD2	CASSLALGGETQYF
TRBJ2-1	TRBV7-9	TRBD2	CASSFGTSGSQSNEQFF
TRBJ1-5	TRBV6-5	-	CASSYRGSNQPQHF
TRBJ1-1	TRBV27	TRBD1	CASSSGQVNTEAFF
TRBJ1-4	TRBV11-1	TRBD1	CASSARQGMGEKLFF
TRBJ2-3	TRBV7-3	TRBD1	CASSPNRGSYTDTQYF
TRBJ2-1	TRBV2	TRBD2	CASSAWTSGARREQFF
TRBJ1-1	TRBV5-1	TRBD1	CASSLDAGGASTEAFF
TRBJ1-5	TRBV7-6	-	CASSSGTARNQPQHF
TRBJ2-7	TRBV14	-	CASGSLTYEQYF
TRBJ2-7	TRBV5-4	TRBD1	CASSWTGRGLRYEQYF
TRBJ1-1	TRBV7-9	TRBD1	CASSVGQGDTEAFF
TRBJ2-1	TRBV15	TRBD1	CATRHRGQYSDEQFF
TRBJ2-7	TRBV5-1	TRBD2	CASSLATTSGVPYEQYF
TRBJ2-2	TRBV7-9	-	CASSLYEGESVFF
TRBJ2-1	TRBV28	-	CASSPDLTGEQFF
TRBJ1-1	TRBV11-2	-	CASSLGQLENTEAFF
TRBJ2-5	TRBV7-2	TRBD2	CASSLVGLARYQETQYF
TRBJ2-1	TRBV4-3	TRBD2	CASSPPASGSVNEQFF
TRBJ2-1	TRBV28	-	CASSFRVISYNEQFF
TRBJ2-1	TRBV5-4	TRBD1	CASSSGTGDYNEQFF
TRBJ2-1	TRBV5-4	TRBD2	CASSLGGGYNEQFF
TRBJ2-3	TRBV18	-	CASSPGAGARTDTQYF